This record looks at one T cell receptor beta chain sequence and its context. The junction and the germline gene differ at one end; a read error may be behind it. Generation of bulk TCR libraries relied on previously described methods and listed TCR primers. Using its own MiXCR run on the PCR reads, TCRdb lists one record per CDR3 protein. The sample has hundreds of thousands of distinct CDR3 sequences; less than 30% are singletons. This entry comes from a study of molecular identifiers for immune sequencing clone quantification. Study context: RNA from around 20,000 or 100,000 naive CD8 cells was split five ways in replicates, with four sequenced.

Germline CDR1 MGHRA, CDR2 YSYEKL. CDR3 size: 16 residues. The sequencing sample was made of naive CD8+ T cells from blood, with Jurkat cell RNA spiked in. Specified subset: FACS-sorted CD8+CD4-CCR7+CD45RA+ naive T cells. This sequence originates from a human donor in good health. Some libraries in this study had Jurkat cell RNA spiked in. V usage is TRBV4-1 and J usage is TRBJ2-3, with 8 positions matching TRBD2. This chain's CDR3 is CARSLSRGGGADTQYF. For the CDR3, the DNA is TGCGCCCGCAGCCTCTCCCGGGGGGGGGGGGCAGATACGCAGTATTTT.